The sequence of this T cell receptor (beta chain) was determined in a study of technical replicates of blood from a handful of donors. The CDR3 has 13 residues. Germline assignment: CDR1 MDHEN and CDR2 SYDVKM. Trimming shortened V by 6 bases and J by 6 bases, and 15 bases separated the two germline ends. The table came from immunoSEQ multiplex PCR; TCRdb's copy has only in-frame clones and leaves some out. The sample has tens of thousands of clones, 95% to 98% seen once. The clonotype was recovered from a human donor in good health. Sample: T cells isolated from PBMCs. This chain links TRBV28 with TRBJ2-7; D is perhaps TRBD1 (6 bases). The CDR3 spells CASRSRQVSEQYF. The DNA for the CDR3 is TGTGCCAGCAGGTCCCGACAGGTTTCCGAGCAGTACTTC.